This TCR beta chain was sequenced during a study of beta chain features in type 1 diabetes. Since all of the isolated RNA was reverse transcribed, expressed TCRB transcripts were what got sequenced. The average read count of naive, central memory and regulatory T cell samples was around 3.8 million. Produced via immunoSEQ multiplex PCR; TCRdb's table is partial and in-frame only. This table holds a few hundred thousand clones, about 14% found once. Sorted CD4+ subsets: naive, central memory, regulatory, stem cell-like memory (CD45RO/CCR7/CD25/CD127/CD95/CD27 panel). This clone has a handful of counts. Its antigen remains unidentified. The sample holds other DNA sequences that translate to the same CDR3. Study-level results: Shortening of TCRB CDR3s, moderate but significant, appeared in all four CD4+ subsets of Type 1 diabetes patients. VDJ junctions in type 1 diabetes patients carried more deletions and fewer insertions. Whether HLA type affects TCRB rearrangement stayed undetermined in the present work.

The CDR3 has 16 residues. The germline CDR1 and CDR2 sequences are GTSNPN and SVGIG (reference sequence). Trimming removed 0 bases from V and 4 bases from J; junction bases left unmatched: 3. The clonotype originates from a man in his thirties or forties with type 1 diabetes. V gene TRBV30 combines with J gene TRBJ2-1; 13 bases are a match to TRBD2. The sequenced material came from naive CD4+ T cells from blood. In DNA form, the CDR3 reads TGTGCCTGGAGTGTACGACTAGCGGGAGGTTACAATGAGCAGTTCTTC. Protein sequence: CAWSVRLAGGYNEQFF.